This T cell receptor beta chain was recovered during a study of identical twins. In germline, CDR1 is SGHTA, CDR2 FQGNSA. This CDR3 contains 14 residues. The junction had 6 bases not matched to a gene; V was cut back by 4 bases and J by 7 bases. One entry per CDR3 protein, called by TCRdb with MiXCR from the 5' RACE reads. In the table there are 450,000 or so distinct CDR3 sequences, 24% of which are singletons. This clonotype was counted many times. This sample was shared with a second study, whose subject was T cells expressing NK-cell markers.

Sequencing was done on a sample of CD4+ T cells sorted from blood. The TCR originated in a woman under 30 in good health. This chain uses TRBV7-2 with TRBJ1-5; 8 bases fit TRBD1. The CDR3 nucleotides read TGTGCCAGCAGCTCCGGACAGGGAGGCCAGCCCCAGCATTTT. Translating gives CASSSGQGGQPQHF.